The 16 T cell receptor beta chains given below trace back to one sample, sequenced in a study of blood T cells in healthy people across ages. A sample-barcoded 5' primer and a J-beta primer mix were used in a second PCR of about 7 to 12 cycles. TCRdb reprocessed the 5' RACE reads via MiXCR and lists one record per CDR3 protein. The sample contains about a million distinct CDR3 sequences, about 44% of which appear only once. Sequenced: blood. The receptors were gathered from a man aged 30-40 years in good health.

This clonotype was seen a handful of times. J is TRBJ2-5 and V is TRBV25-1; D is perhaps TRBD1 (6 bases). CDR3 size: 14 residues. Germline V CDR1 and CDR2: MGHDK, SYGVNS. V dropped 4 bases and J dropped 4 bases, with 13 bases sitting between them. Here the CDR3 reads CASSGIQGLETQYF. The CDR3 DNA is TGTGCCAGCAGTGGGATACAGGGCCTAGAGACCCAGTACTTC.

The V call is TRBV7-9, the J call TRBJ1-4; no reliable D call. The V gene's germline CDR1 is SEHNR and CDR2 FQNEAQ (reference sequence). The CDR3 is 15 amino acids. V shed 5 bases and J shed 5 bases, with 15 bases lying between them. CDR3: CASSPQSYSNEKLFF. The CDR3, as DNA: TGTGCCAGCAGCCCACAGAGTTATTCCAATGAAAAACTGTTTTTT.

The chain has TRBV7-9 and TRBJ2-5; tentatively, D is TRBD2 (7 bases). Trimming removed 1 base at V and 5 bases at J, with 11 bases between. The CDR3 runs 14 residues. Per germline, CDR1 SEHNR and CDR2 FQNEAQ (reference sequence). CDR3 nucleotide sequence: TGTGCCAGCAGCTTAGGCGGGGGCTATGAGACCCAGTACTTC. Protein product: CASSLGGGYETQYF.

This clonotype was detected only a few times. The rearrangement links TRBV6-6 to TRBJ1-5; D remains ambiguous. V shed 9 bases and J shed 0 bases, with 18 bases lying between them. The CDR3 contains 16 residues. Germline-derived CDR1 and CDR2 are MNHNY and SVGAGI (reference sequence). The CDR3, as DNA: TGTGCCAGTACGCCGAGGCAGGCAGATAGCAATCAGCCCCAGCATTTT. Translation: CASTPRQADSNQPQHF.

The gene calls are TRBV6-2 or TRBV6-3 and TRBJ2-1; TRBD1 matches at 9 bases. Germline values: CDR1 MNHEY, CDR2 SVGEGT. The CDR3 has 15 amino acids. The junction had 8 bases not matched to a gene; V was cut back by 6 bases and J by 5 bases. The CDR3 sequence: CASRETGQGNNEQFF. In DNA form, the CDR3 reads TGTGCCAGCAGGGAAACAGGACAGGGGAACAATGAGCAGTTCTTC.

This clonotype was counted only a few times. The CDR3 sequence: CSGTGLSINEQFF. The CDR3 DNA sequence: TGCAGTGGGACAGGGCTATCAATCAATGAGCAGTTCTTC. This chain connects TRBV20-1 to TRBJ2-1; TRBD1 matches 8 bases. The V and J ends lost 7 bases and 6 bases, in that order; junction bases with no gene match: 8. The CDR3 is made up of 13 amino acids. Per the germline V gene, CDR1 is DFQATT and CDR2 is SNEGSKA (reference sequence).

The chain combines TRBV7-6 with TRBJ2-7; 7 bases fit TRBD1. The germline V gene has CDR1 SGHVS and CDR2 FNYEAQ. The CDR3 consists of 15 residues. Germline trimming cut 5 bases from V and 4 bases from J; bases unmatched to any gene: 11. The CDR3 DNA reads TGTGCCAGCAGCCTAACCCCGGGACAGCTATACGAGCAGTACTTC. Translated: CASSLTPGQLYEQYF.

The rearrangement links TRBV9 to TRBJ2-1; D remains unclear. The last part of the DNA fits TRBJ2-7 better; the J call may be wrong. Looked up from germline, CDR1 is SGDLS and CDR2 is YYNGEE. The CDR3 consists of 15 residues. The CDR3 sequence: CASSVHESSYNEQYF. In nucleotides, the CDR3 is TGTGCCAGCAGCGTACATGAGAGCTCCTACAATGAGCAGTACTTC.

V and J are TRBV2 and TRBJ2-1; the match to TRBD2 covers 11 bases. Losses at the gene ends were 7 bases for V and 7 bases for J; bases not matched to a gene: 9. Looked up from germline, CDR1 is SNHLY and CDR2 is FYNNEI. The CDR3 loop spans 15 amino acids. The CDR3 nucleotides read TGTGCCAGCAATCTAGCGGGGGGAGGAGTGAATGAGCAGTTCTTC. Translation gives CASNLAGGGVNEQFF.

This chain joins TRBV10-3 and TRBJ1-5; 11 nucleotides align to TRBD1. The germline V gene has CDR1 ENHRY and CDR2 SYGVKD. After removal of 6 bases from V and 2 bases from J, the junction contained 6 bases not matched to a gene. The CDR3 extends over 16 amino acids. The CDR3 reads CAISRTGGEGNQPQHF. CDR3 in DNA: TGTGCCATCAGCCGGACAGGGGGCGAGGGCAATCAGCCCCAGCATTTT.

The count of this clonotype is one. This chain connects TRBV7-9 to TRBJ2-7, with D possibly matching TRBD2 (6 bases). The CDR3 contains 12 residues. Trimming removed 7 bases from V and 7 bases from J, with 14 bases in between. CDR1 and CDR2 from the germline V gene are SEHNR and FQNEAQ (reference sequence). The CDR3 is CASISGSREQYF. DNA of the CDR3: TGTGCCAGCATTAGCGGTTCCCGGGAGCAGTACTTC.

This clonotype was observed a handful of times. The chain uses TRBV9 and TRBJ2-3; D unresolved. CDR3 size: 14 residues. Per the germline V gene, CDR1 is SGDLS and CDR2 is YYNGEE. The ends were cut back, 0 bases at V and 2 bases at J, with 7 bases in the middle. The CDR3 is CASSVDKHTDTQYF. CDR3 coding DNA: TGTGCCAGCAGCGTAGACAAGCACACAGATACGCAGTATTTT.

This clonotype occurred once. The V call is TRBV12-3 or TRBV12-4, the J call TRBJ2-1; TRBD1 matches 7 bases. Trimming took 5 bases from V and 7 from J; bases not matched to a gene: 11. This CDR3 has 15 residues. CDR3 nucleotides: TGTGCCAGCAGTCCCTCCGGGACAGTCGTGAATGAGCAGTTCTTC. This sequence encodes CASSPSGTVVNEQFF.

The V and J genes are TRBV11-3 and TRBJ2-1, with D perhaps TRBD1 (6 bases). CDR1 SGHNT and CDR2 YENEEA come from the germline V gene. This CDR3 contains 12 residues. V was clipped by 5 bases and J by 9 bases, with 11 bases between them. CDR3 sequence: CASSRTEGEQFF. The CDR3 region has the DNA TGTGCCAGCAGCCGGACAGAGGGTGAGCAGTTCTTC.

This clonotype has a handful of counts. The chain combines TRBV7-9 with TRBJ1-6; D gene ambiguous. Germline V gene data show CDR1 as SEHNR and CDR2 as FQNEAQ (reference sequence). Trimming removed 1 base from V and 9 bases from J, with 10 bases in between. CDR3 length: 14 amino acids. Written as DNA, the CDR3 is TGTGCCAGCAGCTTAGAGGTCGACGGTTCACCCCTCCACTTT. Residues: CASSLEVDGSPLHF.

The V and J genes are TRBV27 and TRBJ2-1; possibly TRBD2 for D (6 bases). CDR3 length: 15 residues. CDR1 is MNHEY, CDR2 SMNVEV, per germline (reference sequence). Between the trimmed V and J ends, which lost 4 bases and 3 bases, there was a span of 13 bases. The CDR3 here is CASSCGLASYNEQFF. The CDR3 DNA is TGTGCCAGCAGTTGCGGGCTAGCGAGCTACAATGAGCAGTTCTTC.